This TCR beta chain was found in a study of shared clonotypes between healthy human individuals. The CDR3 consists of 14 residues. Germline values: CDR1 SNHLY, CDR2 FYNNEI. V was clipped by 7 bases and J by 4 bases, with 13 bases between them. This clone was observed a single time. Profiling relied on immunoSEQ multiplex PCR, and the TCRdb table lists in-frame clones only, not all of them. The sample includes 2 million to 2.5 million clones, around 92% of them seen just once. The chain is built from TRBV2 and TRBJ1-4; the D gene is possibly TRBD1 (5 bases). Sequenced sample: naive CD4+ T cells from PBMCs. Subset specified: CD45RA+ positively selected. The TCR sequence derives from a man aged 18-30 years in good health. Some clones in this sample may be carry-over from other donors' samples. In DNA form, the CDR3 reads TGTGCCAGCACCCGACAGAAAGATAATGAAAAACTGTTTTTT. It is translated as CASTRQKDNEKLFF.